This TCR beta chain was observed in a study of blood T cell repertoires in COVID-19. This clone turned up a few times. Clones were sequenced by immunoSEQ multiplex PCR, and TCRdb holds only the in-frame ones, with some missing. Found here are about 300,000 clones, 70% to 90% of them singletons; the top ten hold approximately 6%. V lost 1 base, J lost 5 bases, and 7 bases stayed unmatched. CDR1 is MNHEY and CDR2 is SVGEGT in the germline V gene. The CDR3 spans 16 residues. Enrollees, roughly 18 to 90 years old, lived in approximately 25 US areas. Participants were placed into cohorts based on the clinical history they reported. Cohort 3 recovery required two negative PCRs, clearance, or symptom resolution.

The J gene is TRBJ1-1, the V gene TRBV6-2 or TRBV6-3; 10 bases map to TRBD1. The TCR sequence derives from a woman in her twenties or thirties who had recovered from COVID-19. Sequencing was performed on PBMCs or T cells enriched from blood (not recorded which). CDR3 bases: TGTGCCAGCAGTTACTTTGGGACAGGGGTTGGAACTGAAGCTTTCTTT. Translating gives CASSYFGTGVGTEAFF.